Sequencing of this TCR beta chain was carried out in a study of cytomegalovirus exposure and HLA in healthy donors. In the study overall: In a later analysis, the 120 or so validation repertoires were reported to have used the same platform as the 600 to 800 first-cohort repertoires.

Clones were read by immunoSEQ multiplex PCR, and TCRdb kept only the in-frame ones, dropping some. This table has about 170,000 clones, about 90% appearing once. Donors came from a validation cohort of 90 to 150 subjects, distinct from the first 666-subject cohort. Per the germline V gene, CDR1 is LGHNA and CDR2 is YNFKEQ. V shed 1 base and J 2 bases; nucleotides not matched to a gene: 3. The CDR3 is 15 residues long. Study-level findings and limits: The CMV antigen specificity of a few CMV-associated chains was confirmed through in vitro analysis. Cytomegalovirus-associated status was assigned to about 180 TCR beta chains.

Comment on this clone: Its specificity is unknown.

The rearrangement joins TRBV4-2 to TRBJ2-3; the match to TRBD1 covers 7 bases. The sequence derives from a woman aged 30 to 39 in good health and CMV-seronegative. Sequenced material: PBMCs. The CDR3 is CASSQGDRPTDTQYF. The DNA of the CDR3 is TGTGCCAGCAGCCAAGGGGACAGACCCACAGATACGCAGTATTTT.